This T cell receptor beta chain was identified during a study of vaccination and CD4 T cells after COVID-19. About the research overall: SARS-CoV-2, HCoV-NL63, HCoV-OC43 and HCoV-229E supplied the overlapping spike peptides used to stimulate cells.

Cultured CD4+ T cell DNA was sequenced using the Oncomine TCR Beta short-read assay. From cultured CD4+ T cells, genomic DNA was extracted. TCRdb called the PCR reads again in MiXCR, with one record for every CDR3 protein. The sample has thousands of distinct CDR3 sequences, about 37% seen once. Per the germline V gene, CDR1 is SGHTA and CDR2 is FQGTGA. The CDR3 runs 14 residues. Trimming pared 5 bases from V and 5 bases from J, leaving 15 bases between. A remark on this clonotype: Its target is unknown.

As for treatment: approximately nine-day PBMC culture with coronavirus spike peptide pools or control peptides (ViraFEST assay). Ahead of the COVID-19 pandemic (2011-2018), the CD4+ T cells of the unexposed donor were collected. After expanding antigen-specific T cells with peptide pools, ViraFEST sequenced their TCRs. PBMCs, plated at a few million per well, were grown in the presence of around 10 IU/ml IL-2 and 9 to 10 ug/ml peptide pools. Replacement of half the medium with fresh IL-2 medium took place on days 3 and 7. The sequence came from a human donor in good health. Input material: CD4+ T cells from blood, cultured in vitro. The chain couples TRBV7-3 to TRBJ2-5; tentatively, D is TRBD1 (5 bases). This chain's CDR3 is CASSPLGASETQYF. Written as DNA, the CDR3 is TGTGCCAGCAGCCCTCTAGGGGCCTCCGAGACCCAGTACTTC.